The 17 T cell receptor beta chains below were found in one sample sequenced in a study of molecular identifiers for immune sequencing clone quantification. TCRdb analysed the PCR reads with MiXCR anew, one entry per CDR3 protein. The repertoire holds tens of thousands of distinct CDR3 sequences, with about a sixth as singletons. Sequencing was carried out using naive CD8+ T cells from blood, with Jurkat cell RNA spiked in. Stated subset: FACS-sorted CD8+CD4-CCR7+CD45RA+ naive T cells. These receptor sequences come from a human donor in good health. Some libraries in this study had Jurkat cell RNA spiked in.

In this sample, this clonotype turned up many times. The chain joins TRBV27 to TRBJ1-1, with D maybe TRBD1 (5 bases). This CDR3 spans 14 amino acids. Germline assignment: CDR1 MNHEY and CDR2 SMNVEV (reference sequence). Trimming removed 4 bases from V and 0 bases from J, with 9 bases in between. In nucleotides, the CDR3 is TGTGCCAGCAGTTCTTTGGGACTGAACACTGAAGCTTTCTTT. As protein: CASSSLGLNTEAFF.

Concerning this clonotype: A much larger clone sits a single nucleotide away, making a read error possible. This chain joins TRBV25-1 and TRBJ2-1, with D possibly TRBD2 on 5 matching bases. The CDR3 runs to 15 residues. Germline V CDR1 and CDR2: MGHDK, SYGVNS. The CDR3 sequence is CARSPDYTKYNEQFF. The CDR3 DNA reads TGTGCCCGCAGTCCCGACTACACGAAGTACAATGAGCAGTTCTTC.

This clonotype has a handful of counts. This clone may be a read error of a much larger clone one base away. The CDR3 ends on some other residue instead of the conserved phenylalanine or tryptophan, so this is likely a read error. The genes are TRBV19 and TRBJ1-5; weak D call: TRBD1 (6 bases). The CDR3 runs 15 residues. Germline V gene lookup returns CDR1 LNHDA and CDR2 SQIVND (reference sequence). V was pared by 0 bases and J by 5 bases, with 11 bases between. CDR3 DNA: TGTGCCAGTAGTATAGATCGTGAGGGGGATCAGCCCCAGCATCTT. Translating it yields CASSIDREGDQPQHL.

On this clonotype itself: A much larger clone sits a single nucleotide away, making a read error possible. The gene calls are TRBV13 and TRBJ2-5, with 13 bases matching TRBD2. The CDR3 length is 16 residues. V dropped 5 bases and J dropped 7; count of bases not matched to a gene: 10. Per the germline V gene, CDR1 is PRHDT and CDR2 is FYEKMQ (reference sequence). The CDR3 DNA is TGTGCCAGCAGCGTCGGACTAGCGGGAGAAGGGGGGACCCAGTACTTC. Encoded protein: CASSVGLAGEGGTQYF.

The CDR3 coding sequence is TGTGCCAGTAGTATAGGGACAGATTATCAGCCCCAGCATTTT. Residues: CASSIGTDYQPQHF. The J gene is TRBJ1-5, the V gene TRBV19, with D perhaps matching TRBD1 (6 bases). CDR3 size: 14 residues. The V and J ends lost 1 base and 5 bases respectively, with 9 bases between them. The germline gives CDR1 LNHDA, CDR2 SQIVND (reference sequence). The whole variable domain, filled in from reference TRBV19 and TRBJ1-5, reads DGGITQSPKYLFRKEGQNVTLSCEQNLNHDAMYWYRQDPGQGLRLIYYSQIVNDFQKGDIAEGYSVSREKKESFPLTVTSAQKNPTAFYLCASSIGTDYQPQHFGDGTRLSIL.

There are many counts of this clonotype. The chain links TRBV12-3 or TRBV12-4 to TRBJ1-1, with TRBD1 matching over 8 bases. Trimming at V came to 5 bases and at J to 10 bases, leaving 15 bases not matched to a gene. The CDR3 is 15 residues long. The CDR3 region is CASSPIGQGRSGAFF. The DNA for the CDR3 is TGTGCCAGCAGTCCCATCGGACAGGGACGCTCCGGAGCTTTCTTT.

This clonotype occurred a few times. Mismatch with germline at one junction end may stem from a read error. The rearrangement uses TRBV11-2 and TRBJ2-3; tentative D call: TRBD2 (6 bases). Germline V gene data show CDR1 as SGHAT and CDR2 as FQNNGV. The CDR3 spans 16 residues. This CDR3 reads CVSSFSYGRLADTQYF. CDR3 DNA: TGTGTCAGCAGCTTTTCATACGGGAGATTAGCAGATACGCAGTATTTT.

This clonotype was observed at least ten times. The chain employs TRBV27 and TRBJ2-3; TRBD2 agrees at 10 bases. CDR1 and CDR2 from the germline V gene are MNHEY and SMNVEV (reference sequence). After removal of 2 bases from V and 5 bases from J, the junction contained 7 bases not matched to a gene. The CDR3 is made up of 16 amino acids. Here the CDR3 reads CASSLGLAGAGDTQYF. The CDR3 DNA sequence: TGTGCCAGCAGTTTAGGGCTAGCGGGAGCGGGAGATACGCAGTATTTT.

This clonotype was picked up many times. V and J are TRBV28 and TRBJ1-3; D gene uncertain. V was shortened by 7 bases and J by 8 bases, with 15 bases between the two germline ends. Germline loops: CDR1 MDHEN, CDR2 SYDVKM. This CDR3 has 13 residues. The chain's CDR3 is CASNPRTGDTIYF. Written as DNA, the CDR3 is TGTGCCAGCAACCCCCGAACCGGGGACACCATATATTTT.

This clonotype was seen many times. The chain recombines TRBV7-9 with TRBJ1-1; D uncertain. The V and J ends lost 0 bases and 8 bases respectively, with 7 bases between them. This CDR3 region has 12 residues. Germline loops: CDR1 SEHNR, CDR2 FQNEAQ (reference sequence). This chain's CDR3 is CASSLAMGEAFF. The CDR3 DNA reads TGTGCCAGCAGCTTAGCCATGGGAGAAGCTTTCTTT. Based on the CDR3 plus reference TRBV7-9 and TRBJ1-1, the full variable domain is DTGVSQNPRHKITKRGQNVTFRCDPISEHNRLYWYRQTLGQGPEFLTYFQNEAQLEKSRLLSDRFSAERPKGSFSTLEIQRTEQGDSAMYLCASSLAMGEAFFGQGTRLTVV.

There are many counts of this clonotype. This sequence joins TRBV6-1 and TRBJ2-4; D is perhaps TRBD2 (5 bases). CDR3 length: 18 residues. Trimming left V 0 bases short and J 8 bases short, with 23 bases between. Germline CDR1 reads MNHNS; CDR2 reads SASEGT. The CDR3, as DNA: TGTGCCAGCAGTGAAGCGTCAATCGGCTCTCCTTCGGGGTACATTCAGTACTTC. Its translation is CASSEASIGSPSGYIQYF.

There are many counts of this clonotype. This rearrangement joins TRBV30 to TRBJ2-1; TRBD2 aligns across 9 bases. After removal of 5 bases from V and 9 bases from J, the junction contained 14 bases not matched to a gene. This CDR3 contains 15 residues. Per the germline V gene, CDR1 is GTSNPN and CDR2 is SVGIG (reference sequence). CDR3 sequence reads: CAWEGGSGSIFEQFF. The CDR3 nucleotides are TGTGCCTGGGAAGGAGGTAGCGGGAGTATTTTTGAGCAGTTCTTC.

This clonotype was counted at least ten times. The J gene is TRBJ2-1, the V gene TRBV18; D is perhaps TRBD1 or TRBD2 (5 bases each). The CDR3 length is 13 residues. V was shortened by 0 bases and J by 5 bases, with 5 bases between the two germline ends. Per the germline V gene, CDR1 is KGHSH and CDR2 is LQKENI. DNA of the CDR3: TGTGCCAGCTCACCACCGGGGGACAATGAGCAGTTCTTC. The encoded protein is CASSPPGDNEQFF.

This clonotype appeared many times. The rearrangement links TRBV7-9 to TRBJ1-1; 8 nucleotides line up with TRBD1. Germline loops: CDR1 SEHNR, CDR2 FQNEAQ (reference sequence). The CDR3 sequence is 14 residues long. The trim removed 6 bases at V and 4 bases at J, leaving 7 bases unmatched. CDR3 in amino acids: CASRRRTGSTEAFF. CDR3 bases: TGTGCCAGCAGACGAAGGACAGGGAGCACTGAAGCTTTCTTT.

This clonotype came up many times. The chain combines TRBV7-8 with TRBJ1-4; D uncertain. Trimming shortened V by 3 bases and J by 2 bases, and 4 bases separated the two germline ends. The CDR3 has 13 residues. From germline, CDR1 is SGHVS and CDR2 FQNEAQ. The CDR3 DNA reads TGTGCCAGCAGCTTCGGGACTAATGAAAAACTGTTTTTT. Translation: CASSFGTNEKLFF.

The V call is TRBV10-3, the J call TRBJ2-7, with 7 bases lining up with TRBD2. This CDR3 spans 14 amino acids. J was trimmed by 3 bases and V by 9 bases; bases with no gene match: 11. Germline CDR1 ENHRY, CDR2 SYGVKD. The CDR3 is CAINEASGFYEQYF. CDR3 bases: TGTGCCATAAATGAGGCTAGCGGATTCTACGAGCAGTACTTC.

CDR3 region: CASKQQDVRESQYF. The DNA of the CDR3 is TGTGCCAGCAAACAACAGGACGTTAGGGAGTCCCAGTACTTC. V usage is TRBV6-6 and J usage is TRBJ2-5, with D perhaps TRBD1 or TRBD2 (5 bases each). Trimming pared 7 bases from V and 9 bases from J, leaving 21 bases between. The CDR3 sequence is 14 residues long. Germline V CDR1 and CDR2: MNHNY, SVGAGI (reference sequence).